This T cell receptor beta chain is from a study of T cells in Graves' hyperthyroidism and ophthalmopathy. Active moderate-to-severe ophthalmopathy, Clinical Activity Score at least 3, NOSPECS at least 4, under 3 months' duration. Each diagnosis was grounded in clinical symptoms, serum thyroxine and TRAb, thyroid ultrasound, and orbital computed tomography. Amplification of TCR beta CDR3 regions used RNA as the template. TCR CDR3 regions were first amplified by RT-PCR with HTBI primers. TCRdb ran MiXCR on the multiplex PCR reads and lists one entry per CDR3 protein. The table lists 300,000 to 350,000 distinct CDR3 sequences, 15% to 20% of them singletons, with about 16% in the top ten. CDR1 is MNHNS, CDR2 SASEGT, per germline. The CDR3 is 15 residues long. V was shortened by 5 bases and J by 1 base, with 14 bases between the two germline ends. As to this clonotype: Its antigen is undetermined.

Study results and caveats: Most thyroid clonotypes with frequency above 0.001 were detected in blood. Through a model of 13 V-J features, ophthalmopathy was separated from stable hyperthyroidism.

The receptor's source is a middle-aged woman with Graves' ophthalmopathy. The genes are TRBV6-1 and TRBJ1-1; no firm D call. The sequencing sample was made of blood. The CDR3 region is CASSRPGNQNTEAFF. CDR3 DNA sequence: TGTGCCAGCAGTAGACCGGGCAACCAGAACACTGAAGCTTTCTTT.